The 7 T cell receptor beta chains presented below share a single source sample, sequenced in a study of blood T cell repertoires in COVID-19. Assay used: immunoSEQ multiplex PCR; TCRdb lists only in-frame clones, some missing. The repertoire holds about 400,000 clones, about 90% seen once, with approximately 3.1% in the top ten. Sequenced: PBMCs or T cells enriched from blood (not recorded which). These receptors were obtained from a woman in her thirties who had recovered from COVID-19.

The V call is TRBV18, the J call TRBJ1-2; 9 nucleotides match TRBD1. The CDR3 runs to 15 residues. V shed 4 bases, J shed 6 bases, and the junction held 9 bases outside the gene matches. Germline loops: CDR1 KGHSH, CDR2 LQKENI. The chain's CDR3 is CASSLDRDRANGYTF. CDR3 DNA: TGTGCCAGCTCACTGGACCGGGACAGGGCTAATGGCTACACCTTC.

CDR3 region: CSGLRDTLPNTEAFF. The CDR3 coding sequence is TGCAGCGGTCTCCGGGACACCCTCCCTAACACTGAAGCTTTCTTT. This chain joins TRBV29-1 and TRBJ1-1, with a tentative D call TRBD1 (6 bases). The CDR3 spans 15 residues. Germline lookup yields CDR1 SQVTM and CDR2 ANQGSEA. V gave up 7 bases and J gave up 2 bases, with 20 bases separating them. Using reference TRBV29-1 and TRBJ1-1 for the parts outside the CDR3, the full variable domain is SAVISQKPSRDICQRGTSLTIQCQVDSQVTMMFWYRQQPGQSLTLIATANQGSEATYESGFVIDKFPISRPNLTFSTLTVSNMSPEDSSIYLCSGLRDTLPNTEAFFGQGTRLTVV.

J is TRBJ1-5 and V is TRBV28; D possibly corresponds to TRBD1 (5 bases). Trimming removed 3 bases from V and 6 bases from J, with 15 bases in between. The CDR3 contains 15 residues. Germline V gene sequence: CDR1 MDHEN, CDR2 SYDVKM. The CDR3 sequence: CASSFSGQGSQPQHF. CDR3 in DNA: TGTGCCAGCAGTTTTTCCGGCCAGGGAAGTCAGCCCCAGCATTTT.

V is TRBV6-5 and J is TRBJ2-2, with D perhaps matching TRBD2 (6 bases). The germline CDR1 and CDR2 sequences are MNHEY and SVGAGI. The CDR3 is 14 amino acids. Trimming cost V 4 bases and J 7 bases, with 13 bases left between them. CDR3 sequence (DNA): TGTGCCAGCAGTTCCCGCCGGGGGATCGGGGAGCTGTTTTTT. Translating it yields CASSSRRGIGELFF.

Of note for this clone: Sequence at one end of the junction differs from germline and may be a read error. The rearrangement links TRBV15 to TRBJ2-5, with TRBD2 as a possible D gene (7 bases). Looked up from germline, CDR1 is LNHNV and CDR2 is YYDKDF (reference sequence). This CDR3 comprises 15 residues. This chain's CDR3 is CATTRSRGAMETQYF. The CDR3 region has the DNA TGTGCCACCACCAGATCCCGGGGGGCGATGGAGACCCAGTACTTC.

V is TRBV6-6 and J is TRBJ1-1; perhaps TRBD1 as D (5 bases). CDR1 MNHNY and CDR2 SVGAGI come from the germline V gene (reference sequence). Trimming took off 5 bases at V and 2 bases at J, with 21 bases between the two ends. The CDR3 sequence is 17 residues long. CDR3 loop: CASSRNYPYRTNTEAFF. The CDR3 nucleotides are TGTGCCAGCAGTCGCAATTACCCTTACAGGACCAACACTGAAGCTTTCTTT.

The V and J genes are TRBV9 and TRBJ1-1; maybe TRBD1 (6 bases). CDR3 length: 16 amino acids. Germline CDR1 SGDLS, CDR2 YYNGEE. V was trimmed by 0 bases and J by 4 bases, leaving 16 bases between them. CDR3 in DNA: TGTGCCAGCAGCGTAGCTGGCGGACAGACGATCACTGAAGCTTTCTTT. Its protein is CASSVAGGQTITEAFF. The variable domain in full, completed from reference TRBV9 and TRBJ1-1, reads DSGVTQTPKHLITATGQRVTLRCSPRSGDLSVYWYQQSLDQGLQFLIQYYNGEERAKGNILERFSAQQFPDLHSELNLSSLELGDSALYFCASSVAGGQTITEAFFGQGTRLTVV.